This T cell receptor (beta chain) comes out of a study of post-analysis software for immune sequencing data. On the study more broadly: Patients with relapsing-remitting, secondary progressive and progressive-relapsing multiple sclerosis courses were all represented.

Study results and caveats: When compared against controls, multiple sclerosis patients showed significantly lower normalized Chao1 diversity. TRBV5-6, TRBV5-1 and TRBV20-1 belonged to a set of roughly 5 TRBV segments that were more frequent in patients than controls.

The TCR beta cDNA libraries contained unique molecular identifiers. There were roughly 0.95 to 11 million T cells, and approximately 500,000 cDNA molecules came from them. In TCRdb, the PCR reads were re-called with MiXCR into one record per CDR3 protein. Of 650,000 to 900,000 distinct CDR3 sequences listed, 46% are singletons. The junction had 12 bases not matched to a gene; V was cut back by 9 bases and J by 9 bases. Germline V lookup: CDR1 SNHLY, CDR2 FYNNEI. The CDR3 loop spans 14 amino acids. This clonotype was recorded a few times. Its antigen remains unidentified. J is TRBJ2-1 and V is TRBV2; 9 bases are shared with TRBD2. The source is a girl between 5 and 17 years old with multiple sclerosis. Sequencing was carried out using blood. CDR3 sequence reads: CASFGLAGKGEQFF. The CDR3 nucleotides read TGTGCCAGTTTTGGGCTAGCGGGAAAGGGTGAGCAGTTCTTC.